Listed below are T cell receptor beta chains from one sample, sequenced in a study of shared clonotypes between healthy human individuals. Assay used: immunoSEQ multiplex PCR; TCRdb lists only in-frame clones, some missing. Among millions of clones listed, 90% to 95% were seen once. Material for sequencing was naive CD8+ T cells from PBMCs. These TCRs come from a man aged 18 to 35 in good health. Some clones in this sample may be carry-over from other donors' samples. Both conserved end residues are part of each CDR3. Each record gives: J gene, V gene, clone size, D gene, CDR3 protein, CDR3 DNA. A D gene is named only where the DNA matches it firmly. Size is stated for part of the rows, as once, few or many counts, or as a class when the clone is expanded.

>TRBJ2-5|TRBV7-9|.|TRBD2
CASSLASKISGSLGETQYF
TGTGCCAGCAGCTTAGCTTCTAAAATTAGCGGGAGCTTGGGAGAGACCCAGTACTTC
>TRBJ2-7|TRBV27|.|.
CASSLSGGASYEQYF
TGTGCCAGCAGTTTATCGGGGGGGGCGTCGTACGAGCAGTACTTC
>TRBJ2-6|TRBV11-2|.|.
CASRDGANVLTF
TGTGCCAGCCGAGATGGGGCCAACGTCCTGACTTTC
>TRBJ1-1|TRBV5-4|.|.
CASSFSSATEAFF
TGTGCCAGCAGCTTCTCCTCAGCGACTGAAGCTTTCTTT
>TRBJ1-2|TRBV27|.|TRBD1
CASSNDRDSSGYTF
TGTGCCAGCAGCAACGACCGGGACAGCTCTGGCTACACCTTC
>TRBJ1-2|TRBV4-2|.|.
CASSQVRDSPNFNYGYTF
TGTGCCAGCAGCCAAGTCCGAGACAGCCCGAACTTTAACTATGGCTACACCTTC
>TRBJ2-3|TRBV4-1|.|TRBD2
CASSQQGLAVNTDTQYF
TGCGCCAGCAGCCAACAGGGACTAGCGGTAAACACAGATACGCAGTATTTT
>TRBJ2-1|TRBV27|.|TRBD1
CASSSRTGQEQFF
TGTGCCAGCAGCTCCCGGACAGGGCAGGAGCAGTTCTTC
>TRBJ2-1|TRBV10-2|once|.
CASSELGRELYNEQFF
TGCGCCAGCAGTGAGTTGGGGCGGGAACTCTACAATGAGCAGTTCTTC
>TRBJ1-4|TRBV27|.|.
CASTRVATGTNEKLFF
TGTGCCAGCACCCGGGTCGCGACTGGAACTAATGAAAAACTGTTTTTT
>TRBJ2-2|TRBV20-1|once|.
CSAWTTGELFF
TGCAGTGCGTGGACCACCGGGGAGCTGTTTTTT
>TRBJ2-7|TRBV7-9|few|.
CASSLGGPAEYF
TGTGCCAGCAGCTTAGGCGGTCCAGCGGAGTACTTC
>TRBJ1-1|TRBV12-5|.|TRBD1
CASASQGVGTEAFF
TGTGCTAGTGCCTCCCAGGGGGTCGGCACTGAAGCTTTCTTT
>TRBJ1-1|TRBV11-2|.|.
CASSIGQAEAFF
TGTGCCAGCAGTATAGGGCAGGCCGAAGCTTTCTTT
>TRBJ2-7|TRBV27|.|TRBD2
CASSFLAGRTDTQYF
TGTGCCAGCAGTTTCCTAGCGGGACGAACCGACACGCAGTACTTC
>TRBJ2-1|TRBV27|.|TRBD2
CASSRVAGGYNEQFF
TGTGCCAGCAGTAGAGTAGCGGGAGGATACAATGAGCAGTTCTTC
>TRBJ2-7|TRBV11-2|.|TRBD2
CASSLWVLASGSGEQYF
TGTGCCAGCAGCTTATGGGTCCTTGCTAGCGGGAGTGGTGAGCAGTACTTC
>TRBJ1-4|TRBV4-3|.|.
CASSQEDPGTENEKLFF
TGCGCCAGCAGCCAAGAGGATCCGGGAACAGAGAATGAAAAACTGTTTTTT
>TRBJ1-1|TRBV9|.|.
CASSAGGGGNTEAFF
TGTGCCAGCAGCGCCGGAGGGGGAGGGAACACTGAAGCTTTCTTT
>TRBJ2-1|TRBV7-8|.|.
CASSISRGGNEQFF
TGTGCCAGCAGCATTTCCAGGGGGGGCAATGAGCAGTTCTTC
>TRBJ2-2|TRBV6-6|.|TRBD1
CASSRDRSNTGELFF
TGTGCCAGCAGCCGGGACAGGTCGAACACCGGGGAGCTGTTTTTT
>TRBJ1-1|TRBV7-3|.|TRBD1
CASSLTGTGLGADTEAFF
TGTGCCAGCAGCTTAACGGGGACAGGGCTGGGTGCGGACACTGAAGCTTTCTTT
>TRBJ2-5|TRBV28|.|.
CASSLLGAGRRETQYF
TGTGCCAGCAGTTTGTTAGGGGCAGGGCGCAGGGAGACCCAGTACTTC
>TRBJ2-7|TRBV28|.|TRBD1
CASSSRGQSQRVYEQYF
TGTGCCAGCAGTTCGAGGGGGCAGTCCCAAAGGGTCTACGAGCAGTACTTC